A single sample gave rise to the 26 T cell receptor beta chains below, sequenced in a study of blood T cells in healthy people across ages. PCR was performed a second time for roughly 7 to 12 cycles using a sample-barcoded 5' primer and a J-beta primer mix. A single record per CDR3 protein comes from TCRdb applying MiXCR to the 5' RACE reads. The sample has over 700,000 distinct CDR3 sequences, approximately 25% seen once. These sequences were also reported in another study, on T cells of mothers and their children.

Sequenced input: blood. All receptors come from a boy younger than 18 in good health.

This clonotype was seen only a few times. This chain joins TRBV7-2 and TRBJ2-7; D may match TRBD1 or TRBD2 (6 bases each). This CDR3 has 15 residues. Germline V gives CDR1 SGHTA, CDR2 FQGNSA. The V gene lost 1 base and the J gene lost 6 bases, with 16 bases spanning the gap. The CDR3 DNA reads TGTGCCAGCAGCTTAGGGTCGTTGAGGGGGGCCGAGCAGTACTTC. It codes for CASSLGSLRGAEQYF.

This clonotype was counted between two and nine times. CDR3 in amino acids: CASSLDPEGETQYF. The CDR3, as DNA: TGCGCCAGCAGCTTGGACCCAGAAGGGGAGACCCAGTACTTC. The rearrangement uses TRBV5-1 and TRBJ2-5; the D is unclear. The CDR3 consists of 14 residues. From germline, CDR1 is SGHRS and CDR2 YFSETQ. V was cut by 0 bases and J by 5 bases, with 11 bases left in between.

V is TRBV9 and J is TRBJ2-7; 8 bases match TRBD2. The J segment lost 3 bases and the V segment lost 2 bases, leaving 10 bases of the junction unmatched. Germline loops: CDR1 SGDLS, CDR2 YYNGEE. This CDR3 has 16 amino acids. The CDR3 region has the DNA TGTGCCAGCAGCGTCGGGAAGGGGCGGGAGGTCTACGAGCAGTACTTC. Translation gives CASSVGKGREVYEQYF.

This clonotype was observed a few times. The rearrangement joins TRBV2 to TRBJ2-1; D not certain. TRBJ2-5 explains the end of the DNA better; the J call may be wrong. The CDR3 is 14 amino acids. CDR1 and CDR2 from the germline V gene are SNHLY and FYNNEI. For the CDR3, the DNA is TGTGCCAGCAGTGAGCGAGCGTTCGGGGAGACCCAGTACTTC. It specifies CASSERAFGETQYF.

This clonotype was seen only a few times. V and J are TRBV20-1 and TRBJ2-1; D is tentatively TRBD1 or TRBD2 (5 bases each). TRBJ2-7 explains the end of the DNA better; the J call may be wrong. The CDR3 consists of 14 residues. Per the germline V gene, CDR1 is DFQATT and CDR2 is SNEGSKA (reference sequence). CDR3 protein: CSAHGDAKIYEQYF. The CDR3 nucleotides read TGCAGCGCCCATGGGGACGCAAAAATTTACGAGCAGTACTTC.

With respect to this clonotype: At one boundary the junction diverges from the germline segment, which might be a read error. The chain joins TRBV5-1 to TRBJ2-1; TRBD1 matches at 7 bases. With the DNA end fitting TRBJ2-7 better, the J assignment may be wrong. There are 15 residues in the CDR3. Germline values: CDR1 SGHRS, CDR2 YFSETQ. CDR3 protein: CASSEGQRLSCEQYF. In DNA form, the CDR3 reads TGCGCCAGCAGCGAGGGACAGAGGCTCTCCTGCGAGCAGTACTTC.

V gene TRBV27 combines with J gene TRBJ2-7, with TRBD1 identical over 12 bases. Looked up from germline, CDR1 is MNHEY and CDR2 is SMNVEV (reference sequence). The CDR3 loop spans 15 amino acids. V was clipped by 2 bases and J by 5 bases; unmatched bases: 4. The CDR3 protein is CASSLLGTGGHEQYF. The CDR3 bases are TGTGCCAGCAGTTTACTCGGGACAGGGGGCCACGAGCAGTACTTC.

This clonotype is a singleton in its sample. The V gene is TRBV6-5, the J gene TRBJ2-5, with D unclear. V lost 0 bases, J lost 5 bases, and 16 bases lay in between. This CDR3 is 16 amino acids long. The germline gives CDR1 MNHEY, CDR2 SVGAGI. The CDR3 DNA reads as TGTGCCAGCAGTTACTCGATGGCTAGGGTACGGGAGACCCAGTACTTC. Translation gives CASSYSMARVRETQYF.

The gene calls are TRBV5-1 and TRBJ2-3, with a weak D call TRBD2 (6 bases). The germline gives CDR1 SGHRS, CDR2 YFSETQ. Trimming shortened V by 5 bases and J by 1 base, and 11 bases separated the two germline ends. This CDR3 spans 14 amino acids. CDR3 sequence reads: CASRVPGGTDTQYF. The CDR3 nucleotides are TGCGCCAGCAGAGTACCGGGGGGCACAGATACGCAGTATTTT. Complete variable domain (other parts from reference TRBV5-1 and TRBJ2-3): KAGVTQTPRYLIKTRGQQVTLSCSPISGHRSVSWYQQTPGQGLQFLFEYFSETQRNKGNFPGRFSGRQFSNSRSEMNVSTLELGDSALYLCASRVPGGTDTQYFGPGTRLTVL.

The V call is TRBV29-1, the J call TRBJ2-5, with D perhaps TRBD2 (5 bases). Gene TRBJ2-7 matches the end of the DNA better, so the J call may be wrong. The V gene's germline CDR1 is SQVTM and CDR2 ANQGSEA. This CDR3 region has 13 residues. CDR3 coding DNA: TGCAGCGTTGTAGGTGGGAGCTCCTACGAGCAGTACTTC. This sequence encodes CSVVGGSSYEQYF.

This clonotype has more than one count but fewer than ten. The CDR3 is CASRDRLRETQYF. As DNA, the CDR3 is TGTGCCAGCAGGGACAGACTCCGGGAGACCCAGTACTTC. The chain combines TRBV12-3 or TRBV12-4 with TRBJ2-5, with TRBD1 as a possible D gene (6 bases). The germline V and J ends were trimmed by 6 bases and 5 bases, with 13 bases remaining between them. CDR3 length equals 13 residues.

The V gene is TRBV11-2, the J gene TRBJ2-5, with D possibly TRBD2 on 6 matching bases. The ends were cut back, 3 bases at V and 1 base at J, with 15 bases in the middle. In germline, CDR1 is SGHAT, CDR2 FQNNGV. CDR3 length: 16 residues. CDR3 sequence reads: CASSFPSDTTQETQYF. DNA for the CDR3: TGTGCCAGCAGCTTCCCTAGCGATACTACCCAAGAGACCCAGTACTTC.

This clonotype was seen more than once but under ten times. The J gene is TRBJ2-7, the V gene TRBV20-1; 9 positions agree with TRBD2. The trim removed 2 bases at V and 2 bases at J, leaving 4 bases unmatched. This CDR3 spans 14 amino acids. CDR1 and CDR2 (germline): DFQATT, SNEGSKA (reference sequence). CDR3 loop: CSARPSGVPYEQYF. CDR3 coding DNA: TGCAGTGCTAGACCTAGCGGGGTCCCCTACGAGCAGTACTTC.

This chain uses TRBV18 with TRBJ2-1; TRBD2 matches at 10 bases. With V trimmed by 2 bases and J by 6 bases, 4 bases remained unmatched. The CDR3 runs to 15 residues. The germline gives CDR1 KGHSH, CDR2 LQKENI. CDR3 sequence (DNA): TGTGCCAGCTCACCAACTAGCGGGGACCCCAATGAGCAGTTCTTC. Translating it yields CASSPTSGDPNEQFF.

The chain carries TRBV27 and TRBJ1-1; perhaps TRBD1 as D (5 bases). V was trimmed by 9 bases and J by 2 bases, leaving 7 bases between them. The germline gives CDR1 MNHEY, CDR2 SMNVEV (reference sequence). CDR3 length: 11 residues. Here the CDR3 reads CARRDNTEAFF. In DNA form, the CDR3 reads TGTGCCAGAAGGGACAACACTGAAGCTTTCTTT.

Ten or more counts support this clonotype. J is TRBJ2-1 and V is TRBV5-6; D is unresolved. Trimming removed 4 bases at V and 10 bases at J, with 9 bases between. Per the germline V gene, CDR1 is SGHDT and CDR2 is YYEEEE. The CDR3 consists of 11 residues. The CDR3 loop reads CASSATGEQFF. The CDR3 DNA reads TGTGCCAGCAGCGCCACCGGGGAGCAGTTCTTC.

The CDR3 reads CASSDVGEYGYTF. The CDR3 coding sequence is TGTGCCAGCAGTGACGTAGGAGAATATGGCTACACCTTC. The chain employs TRBV2 and TRBJ1-2; D is uncertain. The CDR3 length is 13 residues. Germline-derived CDR1 and CDR2 are SNHLY and FYNNEI. Trimming took off 3 bases at V and 5 bases at J, with 10 bases between the two ends.

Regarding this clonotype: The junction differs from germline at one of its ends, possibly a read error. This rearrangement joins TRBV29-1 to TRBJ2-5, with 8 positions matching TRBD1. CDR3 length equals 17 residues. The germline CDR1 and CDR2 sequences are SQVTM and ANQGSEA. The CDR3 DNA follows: TGCAGCGTGAAAGGGGGACAGGAAGGGCTTGACAGGATGACCCTGTACTTC. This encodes CSVKGGQEGLDRMTLYF.

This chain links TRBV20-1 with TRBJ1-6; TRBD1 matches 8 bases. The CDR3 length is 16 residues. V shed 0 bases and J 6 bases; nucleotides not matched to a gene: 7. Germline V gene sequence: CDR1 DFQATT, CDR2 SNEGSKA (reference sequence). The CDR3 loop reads CSARDRSQGANSPLHF. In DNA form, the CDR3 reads TGCAGTGCTAGAGATAGGAGCCAGGGGGCTAATTCACCCCTCCACTTT.

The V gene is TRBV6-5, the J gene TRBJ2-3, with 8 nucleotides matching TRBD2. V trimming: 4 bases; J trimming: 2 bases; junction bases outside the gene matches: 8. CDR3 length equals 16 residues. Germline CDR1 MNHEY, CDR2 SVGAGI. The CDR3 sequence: CASSSAGGGNTDTQYF. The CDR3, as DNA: TGTGCCAGCAGTTCTGCCGGGGGGGGGAACACAGATACGCAGTATTTT.

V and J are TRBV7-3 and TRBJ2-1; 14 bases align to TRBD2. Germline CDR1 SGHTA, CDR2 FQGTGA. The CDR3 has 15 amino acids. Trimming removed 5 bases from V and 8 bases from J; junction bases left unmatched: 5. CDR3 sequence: CASSPGLAGVDEQFF. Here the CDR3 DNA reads TGTGCCAGCAGCCCGGGACTAGCGGGAGTGGATGAGCAGTTCTTC.

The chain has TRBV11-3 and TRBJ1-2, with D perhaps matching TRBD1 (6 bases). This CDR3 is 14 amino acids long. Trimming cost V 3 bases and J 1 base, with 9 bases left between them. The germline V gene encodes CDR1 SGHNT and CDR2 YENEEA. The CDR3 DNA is TGTGCCAGCAGCTTTCAGGGGCTTAACTATGGCTACACCTTC. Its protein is CASSFQGLNYGYTF.

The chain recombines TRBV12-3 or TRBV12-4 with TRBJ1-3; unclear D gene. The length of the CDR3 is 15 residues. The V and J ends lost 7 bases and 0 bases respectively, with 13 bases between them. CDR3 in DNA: TGTGCCAGCATCGTACTGGAGAGCTCTGGAAACACCATATATTTT. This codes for CASIVLESSGNTIYF.

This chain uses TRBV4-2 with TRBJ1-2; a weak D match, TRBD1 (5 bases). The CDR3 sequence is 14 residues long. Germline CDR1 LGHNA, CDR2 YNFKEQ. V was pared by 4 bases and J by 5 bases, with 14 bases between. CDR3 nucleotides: TGTGCCAGCAGCCCCTGGGACGGAAAATATGGCTACACCTTC. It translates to CASSPWDGKYGYTF.

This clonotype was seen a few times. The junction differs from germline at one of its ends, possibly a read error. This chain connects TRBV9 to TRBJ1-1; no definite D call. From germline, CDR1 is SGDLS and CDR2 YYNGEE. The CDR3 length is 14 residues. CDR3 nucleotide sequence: TGTGCCAGCAGTGTAGTTACTCAAGGGACTGAAGCTTTCTTT. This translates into CASSVVTQGTEAFF.

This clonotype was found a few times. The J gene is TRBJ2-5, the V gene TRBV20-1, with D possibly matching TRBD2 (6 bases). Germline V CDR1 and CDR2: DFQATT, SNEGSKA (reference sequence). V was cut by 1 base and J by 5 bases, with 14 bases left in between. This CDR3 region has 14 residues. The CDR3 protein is CSARVGGGQETQYF. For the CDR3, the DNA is TGCAGTGCTAGAGTGGGGGGTGGTCAGGAGACCCAGTACTTC.